The source of this TCR beta chain is a study of T cell repertoires in cytomegalovirus infection. Study background: Indicated by public TCR beta signatures were CMV infection and matching HLA type.

The CDR3 is 13 residues long. The V gene's germline CDR1 is SGDLS and CDR2 YYNGEE. The germline V and J ends were trimmed by 3 bases and 3 bases, with 9 bases remaining between them. Remarks on this clonotype: The antigen is unknown.

From the reads, TCRdb called clonotypes with MiXCR, one entry per CDR3 protein. The table has 200,000 to 250,000 distinct CDR3 sequences, over 20% seen once. Study results and caveats: Summed frequency of public TCR beta families distinguished CMV carriers with the relevant HLA. Ex vivo, HLA-C-restricted CMV-specific TCR beta clonotypes prevailed over the rest of the response.

V usage is TRBV9 and J usage is TRBJ1-1; D gene ambiguous. Sequencing was done on a sample of CD8+ T cells from PBMCs. This TCR derives from a human donor in good health (CMV status not recorded). Some clones in this sample may be carry-over from other donors' samples. Here the CDR3 DNA reads TGTGCCAGCAGCGATGGCGCTTACACTGAAGCTTTCTTT. This translates into CASSDGAYTEAFF.